This T cell receptor (beta chain) was obtained from a study of blood T cell repertoires in COVID-19. Produced via immunoSEQ multiplex PCR; TCRdb's table is partial and in-frame only. The sample lists some 250,000 clones; 81% were seen once. This CDR3 has 17 amino acids. The V and J ends lost 6 bases and 7 bases, in that order; junction bases with no gene match: 12. CDR1 and CDR2 (germline): SGHDT, YYEEEE. This clone was seen only a few times. This chain connects TRBV5-6 to TRBJ2-3; 15 positions match TRBD2. The specimen sequenced was peripheral blood. The receptor's source is an older woman with active or convalescent COVID-19. Written as DNA, the CDR3 is TGTGCCAGCATTAAGGGACTAGCGGGGGGCCCCTCAAATACGCAGTATTTT. Translation gives CASIKGLAGGPSNTQYF.